This TCR beta chain was captured by sequencing in a study of response to subunit inactivated influenza vaccine. Notes on the study in general: Authors suggested few new T cells are recruited by each seasonal influenza vaccination.

Per germline, CDR1 MNHEY and CDR2 SVGAGI. This CDR3 region has 15 residues. V lost 4 bases, J lost 5 bases, and 5 bases stayed unmatched. TCRdb ran MiXCR on the RT-PCR reads and lists one entry per CDR3 protein. In the table there are approximately 530,000 distinct CDR3 sequences, roughly 7.9% of which are singletons. This clonotype was counted only a few times. Its antigen is not known. This clonotype was sampled from a man between 50 and 69 years old who received an inactivated influenza vaccine. Sequenced material: PBMCs from blood, taken about 24 months after vaccination. The V call is TRBV6-5, the J call TRBJ2-1; 10 nucleotides match TRBD1. CDR3 DNA sequence: TGTGCCAGCAGTTTCGGACAGGGGGTCAACAATGAGCAGTTCTTC. It yields the protein CASSFGQGVNNEQFF.